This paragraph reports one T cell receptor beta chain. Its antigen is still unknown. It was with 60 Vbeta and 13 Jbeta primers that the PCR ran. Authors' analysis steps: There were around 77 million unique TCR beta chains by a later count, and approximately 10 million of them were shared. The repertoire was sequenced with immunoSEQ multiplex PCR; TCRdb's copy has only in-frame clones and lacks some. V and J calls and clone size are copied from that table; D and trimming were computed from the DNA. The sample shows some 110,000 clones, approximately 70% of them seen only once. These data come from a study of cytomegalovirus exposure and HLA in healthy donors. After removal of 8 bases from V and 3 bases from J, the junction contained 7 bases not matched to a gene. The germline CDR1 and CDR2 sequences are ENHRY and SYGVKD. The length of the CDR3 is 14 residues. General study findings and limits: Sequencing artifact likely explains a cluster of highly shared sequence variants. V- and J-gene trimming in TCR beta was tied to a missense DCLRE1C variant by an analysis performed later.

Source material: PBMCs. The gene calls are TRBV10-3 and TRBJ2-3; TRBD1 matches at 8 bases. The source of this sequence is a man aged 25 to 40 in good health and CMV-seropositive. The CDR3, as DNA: TGTGCCATCTCCGAGACAGGGGTGACAGATACGCAGTATTTT. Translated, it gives CAISETGVTDTQYF.